This T cell receptor (beta chain) was identified during a study of CD8+ T cells in alopecia areata. Study results and limitations: Tofacitinib did not eliminate many expanded lesional clones from scalp or blood. Tofacitinib yielded significantly lower scalp clonality and fewer expanded CD8+ clones among the top 100.

A remark on this clone: Antigen: not known.

Treatment described: oral pan-JAK inhibitor, 5-10 mg twice daily. Alopecia areata patients had lesional scalp punch biopsies and peripheral blood taken from them. Following extraction, RNA underwent reverse transcription to cDNA, which served as the sequencing template. Profiling relied on immunoSEQ multiplex PCR, and the TCRdb table lists in-frame clones only, not all of them. The data contain 250,000 to 300,000 clones, 55% to 70% of them singletons. Germline V lookup: CDR1 KGHSH, CDR2 LQKENI. V was pared by 2 bases and J by 3 bases, with 10 bases between. This CDR3 is built from 14 residues. This TCR was sampled from a human donor with alopecia areata. Sequencing used CD4+ T cells sorted from blood, obtained at week 24, from a patient treated with tofacitinib. The chain has TRBV18 and TRBJ1-1; perhaps TRBD1 as D (6 bases). For the CDR3, the DNA is TGTGCCAGCTCACCAAGATCAGGGGACACTGAAGCTTTCTTT. Its translation is CASSPRSGDTEAFF.